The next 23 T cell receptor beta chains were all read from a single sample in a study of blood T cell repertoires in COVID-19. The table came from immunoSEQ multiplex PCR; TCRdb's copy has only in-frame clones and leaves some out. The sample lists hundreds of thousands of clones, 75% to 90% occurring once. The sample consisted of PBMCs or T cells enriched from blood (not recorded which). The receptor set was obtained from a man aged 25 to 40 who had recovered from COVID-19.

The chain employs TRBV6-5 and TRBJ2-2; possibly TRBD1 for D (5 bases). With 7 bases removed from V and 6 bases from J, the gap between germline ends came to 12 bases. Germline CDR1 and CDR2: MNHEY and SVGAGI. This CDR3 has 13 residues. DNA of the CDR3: TGTGCCAGCACCCAGGGATCGGCCGGGGAGCTGTTTTTT. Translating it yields CASTQGSAGELFF.

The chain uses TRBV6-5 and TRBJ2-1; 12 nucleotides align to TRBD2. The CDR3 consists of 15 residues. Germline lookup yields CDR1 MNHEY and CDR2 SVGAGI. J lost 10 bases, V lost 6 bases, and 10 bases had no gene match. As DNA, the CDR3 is TGTGCCAGCAGCCACGCTAGCGGGAGGGCCAGGGAGCAGTTCTTC. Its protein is CASSHASGRAREQFF.

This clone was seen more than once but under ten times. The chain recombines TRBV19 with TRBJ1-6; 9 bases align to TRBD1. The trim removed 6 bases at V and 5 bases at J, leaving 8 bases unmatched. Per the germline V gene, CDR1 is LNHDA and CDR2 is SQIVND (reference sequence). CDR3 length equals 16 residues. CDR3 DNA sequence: TGTGCCAGTAGCTATCTACGGACAGGGGATAATTCACCCCTCCACTTT. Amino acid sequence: CASSYLRTGDNSPLHF.

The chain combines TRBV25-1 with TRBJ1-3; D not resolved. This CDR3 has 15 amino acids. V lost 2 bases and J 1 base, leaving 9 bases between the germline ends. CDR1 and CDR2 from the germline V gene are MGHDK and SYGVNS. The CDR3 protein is CASSEVSVSGNTIYF. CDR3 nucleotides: TGTGCCAGCAGTGAAGTTTCGGTGTCTGGAAACACCATATATTTT.

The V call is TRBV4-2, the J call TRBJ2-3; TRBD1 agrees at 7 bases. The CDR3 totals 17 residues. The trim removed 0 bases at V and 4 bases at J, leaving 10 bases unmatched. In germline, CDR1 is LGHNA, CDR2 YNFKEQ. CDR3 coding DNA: TGTGCCAGCAGCCAAGATTATGACAGGGTAATCGCAGATACGCAGTATTTT. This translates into CASSQDYDRVIADTQYF.

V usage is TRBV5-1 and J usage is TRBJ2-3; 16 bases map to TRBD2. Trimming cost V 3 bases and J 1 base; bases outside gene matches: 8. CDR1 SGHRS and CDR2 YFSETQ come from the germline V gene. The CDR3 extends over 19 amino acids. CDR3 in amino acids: CASSSGLAGGTPGTDTQYF. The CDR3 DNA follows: TGCGCCAGCAGCTCGGGACTAGCGGGGGGGACCCCCGGCACAGATACGCAGTATTTT.

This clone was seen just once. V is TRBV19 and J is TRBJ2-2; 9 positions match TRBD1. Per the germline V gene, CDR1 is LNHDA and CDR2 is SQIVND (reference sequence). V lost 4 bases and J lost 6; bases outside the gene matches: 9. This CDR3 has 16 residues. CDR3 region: CASSNAGQGIAGELFF. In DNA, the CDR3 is TGTGCCAGTAGTAACGCCGGACAGGGGATTGCCGGGGAGCTGTTTTTT.

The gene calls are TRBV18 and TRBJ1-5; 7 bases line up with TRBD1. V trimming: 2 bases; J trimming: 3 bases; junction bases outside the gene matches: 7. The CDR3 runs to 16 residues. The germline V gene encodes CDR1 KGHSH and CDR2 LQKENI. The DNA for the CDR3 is TGTGCCAGCTCACCAAAAACAGGGGTCCTCAATCAGCCCCAGCATTTT. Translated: CASSPKTGVLNQPQHF.

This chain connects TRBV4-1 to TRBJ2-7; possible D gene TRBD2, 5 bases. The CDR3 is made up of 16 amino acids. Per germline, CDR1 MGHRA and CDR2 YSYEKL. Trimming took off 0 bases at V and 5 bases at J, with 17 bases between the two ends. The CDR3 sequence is CASSQDEGRLHHEQYF. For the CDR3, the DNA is TGCGCCAGCAGCCAAGACGAGGGAAGGTTGCATCACGAGCAGTACTTC.

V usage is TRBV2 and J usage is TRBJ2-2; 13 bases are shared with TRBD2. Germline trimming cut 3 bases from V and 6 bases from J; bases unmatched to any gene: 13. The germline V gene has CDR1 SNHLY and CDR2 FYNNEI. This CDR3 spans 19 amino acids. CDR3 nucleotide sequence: TGTGCCAGCAGTGATTTAGGCGGATGGACTAGCGGGAGTTCCGGGGAGCTGTTTTTT. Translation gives CASSDLGGWTSGSSGELFF.

The CDR3 loop reads CSAKQGYGYGYTF. Written as DNA, the CDR3 is TGCAGCGCAAAACAGGGATATGGCTATGGCTACACCTTC. The chain uses TRBV29-1 and TRBJ1-2, with TRBD1 as a possible D gene (6 bases). This CDR3 region has 13 residues. CDR1 SQVTM and CDR2 ANQGSEA come from the germline V gene. The V end was cut by 7 bases, the J end by 4 bases, with 16 bases between. Together with reference TRBV29-1 and TRBJ1-2, the CDR3 gives the full variable domain: SAVISQKPSRDICQRGTSLTIQCQVDSQVTMMFWYRQQPGQSLTLIATANQGSEATYESGFVIDKFPISRPNLTFSTLTVSNMSPEDSSIYLCSAKQGYGYGYTFGSGTRLTVV.

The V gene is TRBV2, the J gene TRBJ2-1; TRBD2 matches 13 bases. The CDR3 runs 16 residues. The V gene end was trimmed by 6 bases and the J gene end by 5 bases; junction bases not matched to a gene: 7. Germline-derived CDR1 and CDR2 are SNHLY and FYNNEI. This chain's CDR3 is CASRNPGLAGNNEQFF. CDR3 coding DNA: TGTGCCAGCAGAAACCCGGGACTAGCGGGAAACAATGAGCAGTTCTTC. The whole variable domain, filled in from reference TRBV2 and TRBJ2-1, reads EPEVTQTPSHQVTQMGQEVILRCVPISNHLYFYWYRQILGQKVEFLVSFYNNEISEKSEIFDDQFSVERPDGSNFTLKIRSTKLEDSAMYFCASRNPGLAGNNEQFFGPGTRLTVL.

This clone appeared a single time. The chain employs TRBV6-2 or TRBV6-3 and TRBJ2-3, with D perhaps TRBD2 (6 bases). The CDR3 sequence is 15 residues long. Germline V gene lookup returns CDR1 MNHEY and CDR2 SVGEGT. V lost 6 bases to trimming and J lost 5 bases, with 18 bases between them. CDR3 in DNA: TGTGCCAGCAGCCTGACTAGTGTAGGAATAGATACGCAGTATTTT. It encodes CASSLTSVGIDTQYF.

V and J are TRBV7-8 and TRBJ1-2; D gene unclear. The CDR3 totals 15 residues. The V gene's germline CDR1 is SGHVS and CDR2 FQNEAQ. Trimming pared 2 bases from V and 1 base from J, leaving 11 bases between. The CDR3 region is CASSLRRDNNYGYTF. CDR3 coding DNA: TGTGCCAGCAGCTTACGACGGGATAATAACTATGGCTACACCTTC.

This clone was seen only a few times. The CDR3 loop is CASSISGLNTGELFF. DNA for the CDR3: TGCGCCAGCAGTATAAGCGGCCTGAACACCGGGGAGCTGTTTTTT. J is TRBJ2-2 and V is TRBV5-1; D possibly corresponds to TRBD2 (5 bases). V was cut by 5 bases and J by 1 base, with 12 bases left in between. The CDR3 has 15 amino acids. Germline CDR1 and CDR2: SGHRS and YFSETQ.

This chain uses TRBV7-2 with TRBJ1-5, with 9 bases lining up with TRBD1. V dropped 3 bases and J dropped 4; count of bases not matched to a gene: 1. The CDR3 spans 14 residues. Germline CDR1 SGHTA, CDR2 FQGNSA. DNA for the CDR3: TGTGCCAGCAGCTTTGACAGGGGGAATCAGCCCCAGCATTTT. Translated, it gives CASSFDRGNQPQHF. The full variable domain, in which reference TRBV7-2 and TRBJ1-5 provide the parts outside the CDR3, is GAGVSQSPSNKVTEKGKDVELRCDPISGHTALYWYRQSLGQGLEFLIYFQGNSAPDKSGLPSDRFSAERTGGSVSTLTIQRTQQEDSAVYLCASSFDRGNQPQHFGDGTRLSIL.

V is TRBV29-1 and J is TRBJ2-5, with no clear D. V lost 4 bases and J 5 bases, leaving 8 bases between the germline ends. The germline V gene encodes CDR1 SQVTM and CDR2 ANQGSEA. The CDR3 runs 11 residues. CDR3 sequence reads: CSVASMETQYF. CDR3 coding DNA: TGCAGCGTTGCTTCTATGGAGACCCAGTACTTC.

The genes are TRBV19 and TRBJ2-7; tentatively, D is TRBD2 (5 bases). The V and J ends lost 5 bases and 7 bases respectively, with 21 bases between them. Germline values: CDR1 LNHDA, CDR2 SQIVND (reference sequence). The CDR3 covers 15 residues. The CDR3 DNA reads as TGTGCCAGTAGTCCCACAGCGATAACTACGGGGGAGCAGTACTTC. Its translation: CASSPTAITTGEQYF.

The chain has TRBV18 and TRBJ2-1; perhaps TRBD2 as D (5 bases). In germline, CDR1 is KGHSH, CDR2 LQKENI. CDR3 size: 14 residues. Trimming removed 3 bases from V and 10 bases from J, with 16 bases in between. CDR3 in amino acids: CASSPVASGREQFF. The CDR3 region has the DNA TGTGCCAGCTCACCCGTAGCCAGCGGCCGCGAGCAGTTCTTC.

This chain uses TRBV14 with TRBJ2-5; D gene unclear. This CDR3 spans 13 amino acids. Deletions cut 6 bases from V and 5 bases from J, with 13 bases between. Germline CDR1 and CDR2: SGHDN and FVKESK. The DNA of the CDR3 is TGTGCCAGCAGTACGGTTTACCGGGAGACCCAGTACTTC. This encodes CASSTVYRETQYF.

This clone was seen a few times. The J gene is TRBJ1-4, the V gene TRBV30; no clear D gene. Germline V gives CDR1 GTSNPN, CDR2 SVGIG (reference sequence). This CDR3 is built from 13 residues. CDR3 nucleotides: TGTATTGGCTTGGCACCCGTCTCTGAAAAACTGTTTTTT. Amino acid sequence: CIGLAPVSEKLFF.

The CDR3 nucleotides are TGTGCCAGCAGGAGGGCTAGCACAGATACGCAGTATTTT. Its protein product is CASRRASTDTQYF. The V and J genes are TRBV25-1 and TRBJ2-3, with D tentatively TRBD2 (5 bases). CDR3 size: 13 residues. Germline values: CDR1 MGHDK, CDR2 SYGVNS. Trimming shortened V by 6 bases and J by 0 bases, and 7 bases separated the two germline ends.

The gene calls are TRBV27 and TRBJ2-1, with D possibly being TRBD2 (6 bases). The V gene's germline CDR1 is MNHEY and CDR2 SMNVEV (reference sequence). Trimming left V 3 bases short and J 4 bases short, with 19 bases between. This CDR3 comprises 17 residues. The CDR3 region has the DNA TGTGCCAGCAGTTTGTTCCCCCCGGGAGTCGATTACAATGAGCAGTTCTTC. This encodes CASSLFPPGVDYNEQFF.